These T cell receptor beta chains were read from a single sample in a study of vaccination effects on CD4 cells after COVID-19. Their cognate antigens are unknown. Only in-frame clones appear in the TCRdb table, and some are missing; sequencing was by immunoSEQ multiplex PCR. This table has 40,000 to 50,000 clones, about four fifths appearing once. The sequencing used CD4+ T cells from PBMCs cultured with HCoV-OC43 spike peptides, collected after COVID-19 vaccination. The receptors stem from a human donor who received a COVID-19 vaccine. Both conserved end residues are part of each CDR3. The D gene is left open where the match is weak. Clone size appears in some rows only: once, few, many, or a class for an expanded clone.

d_call	v_call	clone_size	j_call	cdr3_aa	cdr3_nt
TRBD2	TRBV19	NA	TRBJ2-1	CASSIKREVYNEQFF	TGTGCCAGTAGTATCAAGCGGGAGGTCTACAATGAGCAGTTCTTC
NA	TRBV7-8	NA	TRBJ1-5	CASSLARENSNQPQHF	TGTGCCAGCAGCTTAGCTAGAGAAAATAGCAATCAGCCCCAGCATTTT
NA	TRBV7-2	NA	TRBJ1-2	CASSIQGSGYTF	TGTGCCAGCAGCATTCAGGGGTCTGGCTACACCTTC
NA	TRBV12-5	few	TRBJ2-2	CASGLFPNTGELFF	TGTGCTAGTGGTTTGTTCCCGAACACCGGGGAGCTGTTTTTT
TRBD1	TRBV6-2/TRBV6-3	NA	TRBJ2-3	CASSIQGASTDTQYF	TGTGCCAGCAGTATCCAGGGGGCCAGCACAGATACGCAGTATTTT
NA	TRBV5-1	NA	TRBJ2-5	CASSLAGSAEETQYF	TGCGCCAGCAGCTTGGCTGGGTCCGCGGAAGAGACCCAGTACTTC
TRBD1	TRBV6-5	NA	TRBJ2-7	CASSYTGVSNEQYF	TGTGCCAGCAGCTACACAGGGGTAAGCAACGAGCAGTACTTC
NA	TRBV5-1	NA	TRBJ1-1	CASSLGGDREAFF	TGCGCCAGCAGCTTGGGAGGTGACAGAGAAGCTTTCTTT
NA	TRBV15	few	TRBJ2-3	CATSRDSASDWLTDTQYF	TGTGCCACCAGCAGAGATAGCGCTAGTGATTGGTTAACAGATACGCAGTATTTT
TRBD2	TRBV13	NA	TRBJ2-1	CASSGGLAVLSYNEQFF	TGTGCCAGCAGCGGGGGACTAGCGGTTCTATCCTACAATGAGCAGTTCTTC